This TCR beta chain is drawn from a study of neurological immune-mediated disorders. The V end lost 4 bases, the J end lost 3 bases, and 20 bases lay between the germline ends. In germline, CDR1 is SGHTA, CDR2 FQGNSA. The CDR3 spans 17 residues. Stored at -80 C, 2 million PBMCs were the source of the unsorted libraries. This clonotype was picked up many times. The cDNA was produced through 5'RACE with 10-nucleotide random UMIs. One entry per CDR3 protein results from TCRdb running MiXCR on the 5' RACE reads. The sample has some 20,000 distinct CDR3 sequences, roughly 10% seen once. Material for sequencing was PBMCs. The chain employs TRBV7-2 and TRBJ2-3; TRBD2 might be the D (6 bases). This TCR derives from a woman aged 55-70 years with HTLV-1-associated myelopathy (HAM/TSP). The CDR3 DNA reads TGTGCCAGCAGCTCCGTTGTCGGGGGATTGGGTACAGATACGCAGTATTTT. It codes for CASSSVVGGLGTDTQYF.